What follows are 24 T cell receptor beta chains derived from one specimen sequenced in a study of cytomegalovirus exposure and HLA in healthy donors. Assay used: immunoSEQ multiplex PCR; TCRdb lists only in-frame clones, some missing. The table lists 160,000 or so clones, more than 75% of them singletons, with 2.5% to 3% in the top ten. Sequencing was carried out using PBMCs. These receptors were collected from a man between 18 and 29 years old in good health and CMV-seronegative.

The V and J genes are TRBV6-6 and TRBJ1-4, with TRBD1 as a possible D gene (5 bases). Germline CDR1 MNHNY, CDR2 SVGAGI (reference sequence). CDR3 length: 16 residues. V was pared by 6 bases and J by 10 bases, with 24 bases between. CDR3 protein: CASSRGTRGTPGKLFF. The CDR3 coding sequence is TGTGCCAGCAGCCGGGGGACGCGGGGCACCCCTGGAAAACTGTTTTTT.

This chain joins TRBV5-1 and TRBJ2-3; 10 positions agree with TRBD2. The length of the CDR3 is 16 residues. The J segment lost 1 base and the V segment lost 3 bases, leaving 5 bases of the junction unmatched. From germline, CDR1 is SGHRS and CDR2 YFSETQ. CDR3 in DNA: TGCGCCAGCAGCTCCTTCCTAGCGGGGGGCACAGATACGCAGTATTTT. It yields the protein CASSSFLAGGTDTQYF.

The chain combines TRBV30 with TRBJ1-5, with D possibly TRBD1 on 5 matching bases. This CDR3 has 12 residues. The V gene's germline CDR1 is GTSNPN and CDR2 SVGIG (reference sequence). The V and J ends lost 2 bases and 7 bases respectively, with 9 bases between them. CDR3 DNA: TGTGCCTGGAGTCCAGGGATACAGCCCCAGCATTTT. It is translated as CAWSPGIQPQHF.

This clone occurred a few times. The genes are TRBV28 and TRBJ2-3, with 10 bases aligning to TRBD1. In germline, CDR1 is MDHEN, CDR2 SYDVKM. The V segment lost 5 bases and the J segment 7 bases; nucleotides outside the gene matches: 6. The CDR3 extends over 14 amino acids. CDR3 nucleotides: TGTGCCAGCAGTGCGGGACAGGGGTTGCATACGCAGTATTTT. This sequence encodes CASSAGQGLHTQYF.

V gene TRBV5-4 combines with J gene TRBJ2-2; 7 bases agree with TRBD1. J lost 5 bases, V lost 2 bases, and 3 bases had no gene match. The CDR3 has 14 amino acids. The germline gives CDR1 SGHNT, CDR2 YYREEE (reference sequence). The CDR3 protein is CASSFNRGTGELFF. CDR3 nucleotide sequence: TGTGCCAGCAGCTTTAACAGGGGTACCGGGGAGCTGTTTTTT.

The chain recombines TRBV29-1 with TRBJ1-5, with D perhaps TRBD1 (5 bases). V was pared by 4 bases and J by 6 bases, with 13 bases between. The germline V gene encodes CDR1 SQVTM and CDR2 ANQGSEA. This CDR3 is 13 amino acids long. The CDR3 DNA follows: TGCAGCGTTGGCTCAGGGTTCGGTCAGCCCCAGCATTTT. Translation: CSVGSGFGQPQHF.

This chain's CDR3 is CASSSSGTGTGELFF. For the CDR3, the DNA is TGCGCCAGCAGCTCCTCCGGGACAGGGACCGGGGAGCTGTTTTTT. The J gene is TRBJ2-2, the V gene TRBV5-1, with 9 bases identical to TRBD1. CDR1 SGHRS and CDR2 YFSETQ come from the germline V gene. The CDR3 is made up of 15 amino acids. Trimming took 3 bases from V and 5 from J; bases not matched to a gene: 5. The full variable domain, in which reference TRBV5-1 and TRBJ2-2 provide the parts outside the CDR3, is KAGVTQTPRYLIKTRGQQVTLSCSPISGHRSVSWYQQTPGQGLQFLFEYFSETQRNKGNFPGRFSGRQFSNSRSEMNVSTLELGDSALYLCASSSSGTGTGELFFGEGSRLTVL.

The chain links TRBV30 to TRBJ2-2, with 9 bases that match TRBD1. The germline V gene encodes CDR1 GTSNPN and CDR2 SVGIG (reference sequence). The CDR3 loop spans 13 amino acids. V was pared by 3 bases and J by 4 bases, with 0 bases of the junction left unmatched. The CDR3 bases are TGTGCCTGGAGGACAGGGGGCACCGGGGAGCTGTTTTTT. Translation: CAWRTGGTGELFF.

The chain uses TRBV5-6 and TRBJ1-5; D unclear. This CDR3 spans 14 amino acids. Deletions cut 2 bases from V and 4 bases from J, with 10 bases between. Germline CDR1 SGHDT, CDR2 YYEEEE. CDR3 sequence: CASSFGSVNQPQHF. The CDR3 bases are TGTGCCAGCAGCTTTGGTAGCGTAAATCAGCCCCAGCATTTT.

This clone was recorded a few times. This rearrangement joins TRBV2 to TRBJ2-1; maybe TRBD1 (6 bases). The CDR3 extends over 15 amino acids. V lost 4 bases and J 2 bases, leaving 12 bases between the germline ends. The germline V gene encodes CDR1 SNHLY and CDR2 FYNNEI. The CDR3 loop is CASSALQGPYNEQFF. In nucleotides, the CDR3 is TGTGCCAGCAGTGCGCTACAGGGACCCTACAATGAGCAGTTCTTC.

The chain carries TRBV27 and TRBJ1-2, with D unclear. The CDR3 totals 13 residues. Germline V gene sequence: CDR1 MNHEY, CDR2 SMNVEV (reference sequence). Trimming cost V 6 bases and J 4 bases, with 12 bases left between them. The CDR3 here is CASSPSPSYGYTF. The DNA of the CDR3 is TGTGCCAGCAGCCCCTCACCGAGCTATGGCTACACCTTC.

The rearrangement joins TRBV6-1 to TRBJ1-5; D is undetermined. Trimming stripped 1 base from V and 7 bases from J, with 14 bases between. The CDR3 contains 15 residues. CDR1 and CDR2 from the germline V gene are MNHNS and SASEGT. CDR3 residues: CASSEGGVSGQPQHF. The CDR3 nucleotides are TGTGCCAGCAGTGAAGGCGGGGTTTCAGGACAGCCCCAGCATTTT.

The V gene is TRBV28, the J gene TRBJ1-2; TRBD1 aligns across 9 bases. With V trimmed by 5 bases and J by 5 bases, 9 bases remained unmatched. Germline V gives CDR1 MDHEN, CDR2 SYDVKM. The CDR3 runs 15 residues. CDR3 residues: CASSPTQGARYGYTF. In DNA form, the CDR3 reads TGTGCCAGCAGTCCAACACAGGGGGCGCGATATGGCTACACCTTC.

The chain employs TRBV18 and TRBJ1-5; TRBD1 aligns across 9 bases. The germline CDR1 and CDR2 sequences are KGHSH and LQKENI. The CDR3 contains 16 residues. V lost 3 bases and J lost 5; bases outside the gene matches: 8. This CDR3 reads CASSPRSGQGDQPQHF. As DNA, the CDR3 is TGTGCCAGCTCACCCCGGTCGGGACAGGGAGATCAGCCCCAGCATTTT.

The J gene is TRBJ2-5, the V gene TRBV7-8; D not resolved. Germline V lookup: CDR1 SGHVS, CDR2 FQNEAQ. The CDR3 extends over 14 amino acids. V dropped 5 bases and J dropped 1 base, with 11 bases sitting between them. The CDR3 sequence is CASSPPSGQETQYF. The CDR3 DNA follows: TGTGCCAGCAGCCCGCCTTCGGGCCAAGAGACCCAGTACTTC.

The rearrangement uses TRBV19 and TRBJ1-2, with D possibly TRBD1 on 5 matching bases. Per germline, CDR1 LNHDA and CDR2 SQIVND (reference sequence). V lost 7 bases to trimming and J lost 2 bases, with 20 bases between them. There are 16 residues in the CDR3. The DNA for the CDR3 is TGTGCCAGTACACATCACAACCGGGGGTACAACTATGGCTACACCTTC. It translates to CASTHHNRGYNYGYTF.

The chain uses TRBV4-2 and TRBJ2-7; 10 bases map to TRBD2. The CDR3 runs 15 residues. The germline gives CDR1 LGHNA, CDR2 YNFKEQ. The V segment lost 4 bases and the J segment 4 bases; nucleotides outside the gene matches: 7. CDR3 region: CASSLQREGRYEQYF. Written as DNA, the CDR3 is TGTGCCAGCAGCCTCCAGCGGGAGGGACGATACGAGCAGTACTTC.

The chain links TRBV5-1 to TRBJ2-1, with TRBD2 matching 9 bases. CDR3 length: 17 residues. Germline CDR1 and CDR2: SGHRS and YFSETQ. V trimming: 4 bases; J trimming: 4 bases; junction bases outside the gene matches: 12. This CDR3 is CASSPSSGTSFYNEQFF. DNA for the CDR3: TGCGCCAGCAGCCCTTCTTCCGGGACTAGCTTTTACAATGAGCAGTTCTTC. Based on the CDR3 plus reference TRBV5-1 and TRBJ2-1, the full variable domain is KAGVTQTPRYLIKTRGQQVTLSCSPISGHRSVSWYQQTPGQGLQFLFEYFSETQRNKGNFPGRFSGRQFSNSRSEMNVSTLELGDSALYLCASSPSSGTSFYNEQFFGPGTRLTVL.

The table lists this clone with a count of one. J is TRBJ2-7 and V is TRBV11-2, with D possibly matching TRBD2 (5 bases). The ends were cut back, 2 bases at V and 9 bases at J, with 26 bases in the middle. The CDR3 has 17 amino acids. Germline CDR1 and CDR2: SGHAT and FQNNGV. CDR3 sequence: CASSLPPVSNFGMVQYF. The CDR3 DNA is TGTGCCAGCAGCTTACCCCCGGTTTCGAACTTCGGGATGGTGCAGTACTTC.

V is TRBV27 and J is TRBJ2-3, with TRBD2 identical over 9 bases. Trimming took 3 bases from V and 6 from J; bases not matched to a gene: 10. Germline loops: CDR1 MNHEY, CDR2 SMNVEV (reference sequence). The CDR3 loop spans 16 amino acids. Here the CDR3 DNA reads TGTGCCAGCAGTTTCTTCACTAGCGGGCCCCTTGATACGCAGTATTTT. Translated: CASSFFTSGPLDTQYF.

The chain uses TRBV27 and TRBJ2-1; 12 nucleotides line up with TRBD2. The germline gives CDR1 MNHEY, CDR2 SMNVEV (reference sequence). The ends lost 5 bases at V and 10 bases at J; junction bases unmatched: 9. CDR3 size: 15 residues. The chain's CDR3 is CASSPILAGGREQFF. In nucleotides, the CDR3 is TGTGCCAGCAGTCCCATTCTAGCGGGAGGGCGAGAGCAGTTCTTC.

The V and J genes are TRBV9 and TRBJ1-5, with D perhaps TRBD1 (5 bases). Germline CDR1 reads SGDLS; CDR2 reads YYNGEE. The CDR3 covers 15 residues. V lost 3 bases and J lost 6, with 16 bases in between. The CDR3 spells CASSAGSLDTQPQHF. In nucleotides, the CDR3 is TGTGCCAGCAGCGCAGGGTCCCTAGATACTCAGCCCCAGCATTTT.

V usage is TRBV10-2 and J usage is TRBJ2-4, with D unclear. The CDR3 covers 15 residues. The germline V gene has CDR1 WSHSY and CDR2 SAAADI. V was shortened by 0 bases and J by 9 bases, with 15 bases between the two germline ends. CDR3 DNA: TGCGCCAGCAGTGAGTCCCTGGCCCGAAGAACCATTCAGTACTTC. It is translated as CASSESLARRTIQYF.

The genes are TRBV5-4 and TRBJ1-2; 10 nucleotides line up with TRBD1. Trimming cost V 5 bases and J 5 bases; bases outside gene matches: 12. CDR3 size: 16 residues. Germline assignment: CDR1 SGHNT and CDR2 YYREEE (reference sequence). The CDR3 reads CASSSDRTGGGYGYTF. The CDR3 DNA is TGTGCCAGCAGTTCCGACCGGACAGGGGGTGGGTATGGCTACACCTTC.